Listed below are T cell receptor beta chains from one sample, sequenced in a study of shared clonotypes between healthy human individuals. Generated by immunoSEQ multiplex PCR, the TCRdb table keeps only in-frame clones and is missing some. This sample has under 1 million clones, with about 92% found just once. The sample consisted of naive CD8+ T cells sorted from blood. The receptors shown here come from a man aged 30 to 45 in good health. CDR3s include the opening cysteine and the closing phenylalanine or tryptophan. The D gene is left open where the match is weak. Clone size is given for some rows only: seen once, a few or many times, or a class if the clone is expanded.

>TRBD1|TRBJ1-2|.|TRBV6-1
CASSARDRGLPTPGYTF
TGTGCCAGCAGTGCCCGGGACAGGGGGCTGCCCACGCCTGGCTACACCTTC
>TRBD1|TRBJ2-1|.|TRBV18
CASSPRDSSYNEQFF
TGTGCCAGCTCACCACGGGACAGCTCCTACAATGAGCAGTTCTTC
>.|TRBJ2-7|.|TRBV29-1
CSVLGQRVYEQYF
TGCAGCGTGTTGGGACAACGGGTCTACGAGCAGTACTTC
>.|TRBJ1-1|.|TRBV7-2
CASSYKRGEAFF
TGTGCCAGCAGCTATAAACGGGGTGAAGCTTTCTTT
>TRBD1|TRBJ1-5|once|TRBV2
CASSPWDRHNQPQHF
TGTGCCAGCAGTCCGTGGGACAGGCACAATCAGCCCCAGCATTTT
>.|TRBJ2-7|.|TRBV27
CASSLGRSSYEQYF
TGTGCCAGCAGTTTGGGACGGAGCTCCTACGAGCAGTACTTC
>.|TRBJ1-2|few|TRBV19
CASSMANYGYTF
TGTGCCAGTAGTATGGCCAACTATGGCTACACCTTC
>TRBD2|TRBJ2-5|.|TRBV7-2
CASSQIAGLNQETQYF
TGTGCCAGCAGCCAAATAGCGGGCCTCAACCAAGAGACCCAGTACTTC
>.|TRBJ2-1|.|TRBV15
CATSRGTVLQNNEQFF
TGTGCCACCAGCCGCGGGACTGTGCTCCAAAACAATGAGCAGTTCTTC
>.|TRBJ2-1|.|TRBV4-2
CASSQLQNPYNEQFF
TGTGCCAGCAGCCAACTCCAAAATCCCTACAATGAGCAGTTCTTC
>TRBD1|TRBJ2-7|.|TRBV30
CAWSPGGQGAHEQYF
TGTGCCTGGAGTCCCGGGGGACAGGGGGCCCACGAGCAGTACTTC
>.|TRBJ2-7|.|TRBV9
CASSVEGISAYEQYF
TGTGCCAGCAGCGTTGAGGGCATAAGTGCCTACGAGCAGTACTTC
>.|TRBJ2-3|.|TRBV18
CASSPSLGLATDTQYF
TGTGCCAGCTCACCTTCTCTAGGCTTGGCAACAGATACGCAGTATTTT
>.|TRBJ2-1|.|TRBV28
CASSAWGSYNEQFF
TGTGCCAGCAGTGCTTGGGGCTCCTACAATGAGCAGTTCTTC
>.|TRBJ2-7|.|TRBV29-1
CSVGDSYEQYF
TGCAGCGTTGGAGACTCTTACGAGCAGTACTTC
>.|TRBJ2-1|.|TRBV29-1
CSVTGTISNEQFF
TGCAGCGTAACCGGGACGATTAGCAATGAGCAGTTCTTC
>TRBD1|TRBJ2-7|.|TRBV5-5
CASSTRTGPSYEQYF
TGTGCCAGCAGCACGAGGACAGGTCCCTCCTACGAGCAGTACTTC
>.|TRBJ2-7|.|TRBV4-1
CASSQEPKLGGDASYEQYF
TGCGCCAGCAGCCAAGAACCCAAGTTAGGGGGAGACGCCTCCTACGAGCAGTACTTC
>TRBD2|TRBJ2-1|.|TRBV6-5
CASRLRLAELNEQFF
TGTGCCAGCAGACTACGACTAGCGGAACTGAATGAGCAGTTCTTC
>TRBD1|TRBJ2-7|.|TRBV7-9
CASSFMGQGYEQYF
TGTGCCAGCAGCTTTATGGGACAGGGTTACGAGCAGTACTTC
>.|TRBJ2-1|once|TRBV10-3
CAIKAGGNYNEQFF
TGTGCCATCAAAGCTGGCGGCAACTACAATGAGCAGTTCTTC
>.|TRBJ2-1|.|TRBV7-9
CASSLEEGAYNEQFF
TGTGCCAGCAGCTTAGAGGAAGGCGCCTACAATGAGCAGTTCTTC
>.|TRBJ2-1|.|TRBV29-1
CSVEPGDNEQFF
TGCAGCGTTGAACCCGGAGACAATGAGCAGTTCTTC
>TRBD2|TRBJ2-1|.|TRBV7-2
CASSPEIAGVHNYEQFF
TGTGCCAGCAGCCCTGAGATAGCGGGAGTTCATAACTATGAGCAGTTCTTC
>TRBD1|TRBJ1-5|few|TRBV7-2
CASSFGQGYSNQPQHF
TGTGCCAGCAGCTTCGGACAGGGGTATAGCAATCAGCCCCAGCATTTT
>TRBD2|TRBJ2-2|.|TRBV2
CASTKTWVAGEGTGELFF
TGTGCCAGCACAAAAACCTGGGTAGCGGGAGAGGGGACCGGGGAGCTGTTTTTT
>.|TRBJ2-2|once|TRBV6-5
CASSTGKGGTGELFF
TGTGCCAGCAGTACCGGAAAGGGGGGCACCGGGGAGCTGTTTTTT
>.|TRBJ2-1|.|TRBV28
CASSFSDEQFF
TGTGCCAGCAGTTTTAGTGATGAGCAGTTCTTC
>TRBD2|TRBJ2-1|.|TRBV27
CASSFASGSYNEQFF
TGTGCCAGCAGTTTTGCTAGCGGGAGTTACAATGAGCAGTTCTTC
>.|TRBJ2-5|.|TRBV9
CASSAHRGDKTQYF
TGTGCCAGCAGCGCTCACCGGGGTGATAAGACCCAGTACTTC
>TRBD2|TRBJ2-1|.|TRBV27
CASSPSTSGRPNNEQFF
TGTGCCAGCAGTCCCTCGACTAGCGGGAGGCCAAACAATGAGCAGTTCTTC
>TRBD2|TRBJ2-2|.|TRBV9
CASSVELAGSPTGELFF
TGTGCCAGCAGCGTAGAACTAGCGGGATCTCCAACCGGGGAGCTGTTTTTT
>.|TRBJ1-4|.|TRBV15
CATSSEVVSEKLFF
TGTGCCACCAGCAGTGAGGTGGTTTCTGAAAAACTGTTTTTT
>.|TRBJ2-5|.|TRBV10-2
CASRGTSETQYF
TGCGCCAGCAGGGGGACTTCAGAGACCCAGTACTTC
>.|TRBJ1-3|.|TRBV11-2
CASSLASGVGGTIYF
TGTGCCAGCAGCTTAGCTTCGGGGGTCGGAGGCACCATATATTTT
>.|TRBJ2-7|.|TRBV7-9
CASSFFLGQTYEQYF
TGTGCCAGCAGCTTCTTCCTGGGGCAGACCTACGAGCAGTACTTC
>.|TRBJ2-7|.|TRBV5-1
CASSLASGTLTYEQYF
TGCGCCAGCAGCTTGGCCTCCGGGACCCTAACCTACGAGCAGTACTTC
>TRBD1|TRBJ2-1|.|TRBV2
CASGTDSYNEQFF
TGTGCCAGCGGGACAGACTCCTACAATGAGCAGTTCTTC
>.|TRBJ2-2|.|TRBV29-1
CSVKTENTGELFF
TGCAGCGTAAAAACAGAGAACACCGGGGAGCTGTTTTTT
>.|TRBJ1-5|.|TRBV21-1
CASSLPWTGAHQPQHF
TGTGCCAGCAGCCTACCTTGGACAGGGGCTCATCAGCCCCAGCATTTT
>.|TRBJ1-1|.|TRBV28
CASSPIVMNTEAFF
TGTGCCAGCAGCCCTATAGTTATGAACACTGAAGCTTTCTTT
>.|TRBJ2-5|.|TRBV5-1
CASSLAGSQVETQYF
TGCGCCAGCAGCTTGGCTGGGTCCCAAGTAGAGACCCAGTACTTC
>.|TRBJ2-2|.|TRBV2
CASRRAGTTGELFF
TGTGCCAGTAGAAGGGCAGGGACGACCGGGGAGCTGTTTTTT
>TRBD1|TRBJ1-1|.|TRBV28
CASSFVGQGNTEAFF
TGTGCCAGCAGTTTTGTAGGACAGGGCAACACTGAAGCTTTCTTT
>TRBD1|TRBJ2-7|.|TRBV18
CASSPGTGEPYEQYF
TGTGCCAGCTCACCCGGGACAGGGGAACCCTACGAGCAGTACTTC
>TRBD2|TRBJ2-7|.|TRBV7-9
CASSLGTSGRGEQYF
TGTGCCAGCAGCTTAGGGACTAGCGGGAGAGGCGAGCAGTACTTC
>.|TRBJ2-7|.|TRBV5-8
CASSLLASPSEQYF
TGTGCCAGCAGCTTGTTGGCTAGCCCCAGCGAGCAGTACTTC
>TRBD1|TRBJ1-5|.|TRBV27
CASSRTGGDQPQHF
TGTGCCAGCAGTCGCACAGGGGGCGATCAGCCCCAGCATTTT
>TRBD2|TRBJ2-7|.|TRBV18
CASSPRASGRAGSYEQYF
TGTGCCAGCTCACCCCGAGCTAGCGGGAGGGCCGGTTCCTACGAGCAGTACTTC
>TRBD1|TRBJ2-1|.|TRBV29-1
CSVPTGAVYNEQFF
TGCAGCGTCCCGACAGGGGCAGTCTACAATGAGCAGTTCTTC
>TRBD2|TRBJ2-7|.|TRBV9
CASSVSGRSLEQYF
TGTGCCAGCAGCGTCAGCGGGAGATCTCTCGAGCAGTACTTC
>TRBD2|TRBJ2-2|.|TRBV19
CASSFSGSGAGELFF
TGTGCCAGTAGTTTTAGCGGGAGTGGGGCCGGGGAGCTGTTTTTT
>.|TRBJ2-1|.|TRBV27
CASSLGGSRNEQFF
TGTGCCAGCAGTTTAGGTGGGAGTAGGAATGAGCAGTTCTTC
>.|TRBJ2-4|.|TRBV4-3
CASSQDRNSKNIQYF
TGCGCCAGCAGCCAAGATCGCAACAGCAAAAACATTCAGTACTTC